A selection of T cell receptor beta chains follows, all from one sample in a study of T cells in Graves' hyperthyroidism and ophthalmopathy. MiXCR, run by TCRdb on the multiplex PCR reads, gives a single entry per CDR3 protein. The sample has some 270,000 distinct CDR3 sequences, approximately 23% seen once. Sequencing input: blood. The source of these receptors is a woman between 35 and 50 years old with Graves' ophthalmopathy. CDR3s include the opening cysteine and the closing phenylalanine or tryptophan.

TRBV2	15	CASTYLGGGNQPQHF
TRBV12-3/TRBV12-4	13	CASSLLGARELFF
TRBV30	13	CAWSAYRGSEAFF
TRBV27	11	CATSRAGELFF
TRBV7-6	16	CASIEGLAGGRETQYF
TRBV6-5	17	CASSYSSISEGRETQYF
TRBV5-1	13	CASSLEGLYEQYF
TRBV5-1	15	CASSPIAGGQETQYF
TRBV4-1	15	CASSQGSGTTYEQYF
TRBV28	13	CASTHPLTYEQYF
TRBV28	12	CASNDGAAEAFF
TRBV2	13	CASKLAGAGEQYF
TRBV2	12	CASLGGDYEQYF
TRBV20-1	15	CSAKVGTGVSYEQYF
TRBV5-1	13	CASSLGVNTGAFF
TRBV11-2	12	CASNNPLDEQYF
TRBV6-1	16	CASSVRDPTDASPLHF
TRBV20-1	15	CSAIAYGTSPYEQYF
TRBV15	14	CATSQSTGGYEQYF
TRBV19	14	CASRPGSNTGELFF
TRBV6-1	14	CASSEVGREDGYTF
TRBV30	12	CAWRRTQETQYF
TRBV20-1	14	CSARRGQGNTEAFF